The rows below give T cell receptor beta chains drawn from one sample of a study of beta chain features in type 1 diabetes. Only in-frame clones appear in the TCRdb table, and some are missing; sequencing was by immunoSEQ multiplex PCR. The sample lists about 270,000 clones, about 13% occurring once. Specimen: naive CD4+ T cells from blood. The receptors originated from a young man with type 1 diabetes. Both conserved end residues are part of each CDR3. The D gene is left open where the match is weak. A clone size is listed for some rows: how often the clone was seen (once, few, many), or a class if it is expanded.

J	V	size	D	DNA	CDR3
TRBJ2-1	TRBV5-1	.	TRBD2	TGCGCCAGCAGCTTGGGACTAGCGGGAGAGTGGGCCTACAATGAGCAGTTCTTC	CASSLGLAGEWAYNEQFF
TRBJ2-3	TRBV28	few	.	TGTGCCAGCAAAGCTCTATCTACGGGGGAAGATACGCAGTATTTT	CASKALSTGEDTQYF
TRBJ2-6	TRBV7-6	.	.	TGTGCCAGCAGCTTAGGGAGGGTACAACCGGCTGGGGCCAACGTCCTGACTTTC	CASSLGRVQPAGANVLTF
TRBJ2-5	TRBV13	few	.	TGTGCCAGCAGCTTCTCAGGGGAAGAGACCCAGTACTTC	CASSFSGEETQYF
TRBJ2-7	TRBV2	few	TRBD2	TGTGCCAGCTCAATAGCGGGAGATAACGAGCAGTACTTC	CASSIAGDNEQYF
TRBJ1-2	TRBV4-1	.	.	TGCGCCAGCAGCCAAGGGGAGAACTATGGCTACACCTTC	CASSQGENYGYTF
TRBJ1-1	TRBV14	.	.	TGTGCCAGCAGCCAGGAGCCGAACACTGAAGCTTTCTTT	CASSQEPNTEAFF
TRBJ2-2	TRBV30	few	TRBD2	TGTGCCTGGAGTGGTGGGGTAGGGACTAGCGGGAGTGGCACCGGGGAGCTGTTTTTT	CAWSGGVGTSGSGTGELFF
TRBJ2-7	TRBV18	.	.	TGTGCCAGCTCCCAGGACACGGAACGCGAGCAGTACTTC	CASSQDTEREQYF
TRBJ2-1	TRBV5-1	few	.	TGCGCCAGCAGCTTGGCCCAGACAAATGAGCAGTTCTTC	CASSLAQTNEQFF